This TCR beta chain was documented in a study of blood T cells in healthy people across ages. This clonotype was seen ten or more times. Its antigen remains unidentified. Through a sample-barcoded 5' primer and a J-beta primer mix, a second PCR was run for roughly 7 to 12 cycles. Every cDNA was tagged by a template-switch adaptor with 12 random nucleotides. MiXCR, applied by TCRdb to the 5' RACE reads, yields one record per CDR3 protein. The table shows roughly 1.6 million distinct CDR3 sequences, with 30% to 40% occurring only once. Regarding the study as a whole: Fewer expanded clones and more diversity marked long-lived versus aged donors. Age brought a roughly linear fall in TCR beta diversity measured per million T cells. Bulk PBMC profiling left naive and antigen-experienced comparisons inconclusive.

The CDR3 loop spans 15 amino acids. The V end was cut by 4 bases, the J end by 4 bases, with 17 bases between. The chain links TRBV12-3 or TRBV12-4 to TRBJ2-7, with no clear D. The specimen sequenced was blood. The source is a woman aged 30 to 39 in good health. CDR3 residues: CASSSNRDEEYEQYF. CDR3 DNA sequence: TGTGCCAGCAGTTCCAACCGAGATGAAGAGTACGAGCAGTACTTC.